What follows are 31 T cell receptor beta chains derived from one specimen sequenced in a study of T cell responses to AZD1222 COVID-19 vaccine. This table comes from immunoSEQ multiplex PCR, and its TCRdb copy is limited to in-frame clones, with some not included. The table records 110,000 to 150,000 clones, 75% to 90% of them present only once. The sequencing used peripheral blood, collected on day 0 of AZD1222 vaccination. Every receptor here comes from an adult in good health.

The chain combines TRBV7-2 with TRBJ2-7; 7 nucleotides align to TRBD1. Germline V gene data show CDR1 as SGHTA and CDR2 as FQGNSA. The CDR3 length is 15 residues. The V gene end was trimmed by 1 base and the J gene end by 2 bases; junction bases not matched to a gene: 5. The DNA for the CDR3 is TGTGCCAGCAGCTTAGGGGGGACAGTCACCTACGAGCAGTACTTC. Its translation: CASSLGGTVTYEQYF. Full variable domain (rest looked up from reference TRBV7-2 and TRBJ2-7): GAGVSQSPSNKVTEKGKDVELRCDPISGHTALYWYRQSLGQGLEFLIYFQGNSAPDKSGLPSDRFSAERTGGSVSTLTIQRTQQEDSAVYLCASSLGGTVTYEQYFGPGTRLTVT.

This chain joins TRBV30 and TRBJ1-5; no reliable D call. V lost 3 bases to trimming and J lost 1 base, with 7 bases between them. In germline, CDR1 is GTSNPN, CDR2 SVGIG (reference sequence). The CDR3 has 13 residues. The CDR3 loop is CAWSRQSNQPQHF. The DNA of the CDR3 is TGTGCCTGGAGCCGTCAGAGCAATCAGCCCCAGCATTTT. The full variable domain, with the rest looked up from reference TRBV30 and TRBJ1-5, is SQTIHQWPATLVQPVGSPLSLECTVEGTSNPNLYWYRQAAGRGLQLLFYSVGIGQISSEVPQNLSASRPQDRQFILSSKKLLLSDSGFYLCAWSRQSNQPQHFGDGTRLSIL.

The genes are TRBV19 and TRBJ1-2; TRBD1 aligns across 8 bases. Unmatched junction bases numbered 6, after V lost 6 bases and J lost 3 bases. This CDR3 spans 14 amino acids. The V gene's germline CDR1 is LNHDA and CDR2 SQIVND (reference sequence). Written as DNA, the CDR3 is TGTGCCAGTAGCACCCCGGGACAGGACTATGGCTACACCTTC. This translates into CASSTPGQDYGYTF.

This chain joins TRBV6-4 and TRBJ2-1; possible D gene TRBD2, 6 bases. The germline CDR1 and CDR2 sequences are MRHNA and SNTAGT. V lost 4 bases, J lost 6 bases, and 10 bases lay in between. CDR3 size: 13 residues. The CDR3 region has the DNA TGTGCCAGCAGTGCGACTAGGAGCAATGAGCAGTTCTTC. It yields the protein CASSATRSNEQFF.

The rearrangement uses TRBV2 and TRBJ2-7; tentatively, D is TRBD1 or TRBD2 (5 bases each). CDR3 length: 14 amino acids. Trimming removed 4 bases at V and 2 bases at J, with 12 bases between. Per germline, CDR1 SNHLY and CDR2 FYNNEI. CDR3 protein: CASSVTQGPYEQYF. CDR3 bases: TGTGCCAGCAGTGTAACGCAGGGACCCTACGAGCAGTACTTC.

This chain joins TRBV2 and TRBJ2-7; maybe TRBD1 (5 bases). The CDR3 consists of 13 residues. V lost 11 bases to trimming and J lost 5 bases, with 19 bases between them. Germline V lookup: CDR1 SNHLY, CDR2 FYNNEI. CDR3 sequence: CAGKKGSWDEQYF. The CDR3 DNA is TGTGCCGGCAAAAAGGGGTCGTGGGACGAGCAGTACTTC. Filled out from reference TRBV2 and TRBJ2-7, the complete variable domain reads EPEVTQTPSHQVTQMGQEVILRCVPISNHLYFYWYRQILGQKVEFLVSFYNNEISEKSEIFDDQFSVERPDGSNFTLKIRSTKLEDSAMYFCAGKKGSWDEQYFGPGTRLTVT.

The chain recombines TRBV19 with TRBJ1-1; 9 bases agree with TRBD1. The CDR3 sequence is 15 residues long. Losses at the gene ends were 3 bases for V and 3 bases for J; bases not matched to a gene: 5. Germline V CDR1 and CDR2: LNHDA, SQIVND (reference sequence). CDR3 in amino acids: CASSMIDRGYTEAFF. The CDR3 DNA is TGTGCCAGTAGTATGATCGACAGGGGGTACACTGAAGCTTTCTTT.

This clone is a singleton in its sample. The rearrangement links TRBV2 to TRBJ1-1; 10 positions match TRBD1. Germline V CDR1 and CDR2: SNHLY, FYNNEI. J lost 4 bases, V lost 8 bases, and 4 bases had no gene match. The CDR3 has 13 amino acids. Here the CDR3 DNA reads TGTGCCAGCCTGGGACAGGGGATCACTGAAGCTTTCTTT. It yields the protein CASLGQGITEAFF.

The genes are TRBV19 and TRBJ1-1, with D possibly matching TRBD1 (5 bases). Germline V CDR1 and CDR2: LNHDA, SQIVND (reference sequence). V lost 3 bases and J 5 bases, leaving 13 bases between the germline ends. This CDR3 has 14 residues. The CDR3 DNA is TGTGCCAGTAGTATGGGGGACCTTCGGACTGAAGCTTTCTTT. It encodes CASSMGDLRTEAFF. Full variable domain (outside the CDR3, taken from reference TRBV19 and TRBJ1-1): DGGITQSPKYLFRKEGQNVTLSCEQNLNHDAMYWYRQDPGQGLRLIYYSQIVNDFQKGDIAEGYSVSREKKESFPLTVTSAQKNPTAFYLCASSMGDLRTEAFFGQGTRLTVV.

The chain has TRBV18 and TRBJ1-4; D is ambiguous. The V gene lost 1 base and the J gene lost 7 bases, with 13 bases spanning the gap. This CDR3 contains 15 residues. Per germline, CDR1 KGHSH and CDR2 LQKENI. CDR3 coding DNA: TGTGCCAGCTCACCACGAAGGCGGGAGGGTGAAAAACTGTTTTTT. Translated, it gives CASSPRRREGEKLFF.

This clone showed up just once. The CDR3 coding sequence is TGCAGTGCTAGCCTTTACAATGAGCAGTTCTTC. Its protein is CSASLYNEQFF. The chain recombines TRBV20-1 with TRBJ2-1; D remains ambiguous. Trimming left V 3 bases short and J 4 bases short, with 4 bases between. Germline lookup yields CDR1 DFQATT and CDR2 SNEGSKA (reference sequence). The CDR3 consists of 11 residues.

V usage is TRBV7-9 and J usage is TRBJ1-5; no clear D gene. Germline V gives CDR1 SEHNR, CDR2 FQNEAQ (reference sequence). This CDR3 has 17 residues. The V end lost 2 bases, the J end lost 0 bases, and 14 bases lay between the germline ends. For the CDR3, the DNA is TGTGCCAGCAGCTTATTCCCCGGCCCCAGTAGCAATCAGCCCCAGCATTTT. Protein product: CASSLFPGPSSNQPQHF.

This clone appeared a single time. Here the CDR3 reads CASSLATGGLSEQYF. In DNA form, the CDR3 reads TGCGCCAGCAGCTTGGCCACAGGGGGTTTGAGTGAGCAGTACTTC. The chain links TRBV5-1 to TRBJ2-7; the match to TRBD1 covers 8 bases. J lost 7 bases, V lost 0 bases, and 9 bases had no gene match. The CDR3 is 15 amino acids. CDR1 is SGHRS, CDR2 YFSETQ, per germline.

V gene TRBV7-9 combines with J gene TRBJ2-2; 11 bases line up with TRBD2. With 6 bases clipped from V and 2 bases from J, the junction kept 5 bases outside the gene matches. The CDR3 extends over 16 amino acids. Germline V CDR1 and CDR2: SEHNR, FQNEAQ (reference sequence). The CDR3 here is CASSPLAGGNTGELFF. In nucleotides, the CDR3 is TGTGCCAGCAGTCCTCTAGCGGGAGGAAACACCGGGGAGCTGTTTTTT.

This clone has a single count. The chain links TRBV2 to TRBJ2-1; no reliable D call. V lost 7 bases to trimming and J lost 4 bases, with 8 bases between them. Germline CDR1 and CDR2: SNHLY and FYNNEI. This CDR3 is built from 12 residues. The CDR3 sequence is CASKPSYNEQFF. DNA of the CDR3: TGTGCCAGCAAACCTTCGTACAATGAGCAGTTCTTC.

V gene TRBV19 combines with J gene TRBJ2-1, with 7 bases lining up with TRBD1. The V gene's germline CDR1 is LNHDA and CDR2 SQIVND (reference sequence). The CDR3 spans 16 residues. J lost 5 bases, V lost 1 base, and 8 bases had no gene match. The DNA for the CDR3 is TGTGCCAGTAGTATAGTCGGGGCAGGGGGTCACAATGAGCAGTTCTTC. Translated, it gives CASSIVGAGGHNEQFF.

This chain joins TRBV4-1 and TRBJ2-7; D perhaps matches TRBD1 (5 bases). Germline V CDR1 and CDR2: MGHRA, YSYEKL. There are 15 residues in the CDR3. Trimming pared 0 bases from V and 5 bases from J, leaving 14 bases between. Here the CDR3 DNA reads TGCGCCAGCAGCCAAGAGCCGCACTGGGGCAACGAGCAGTACTTC. This encodes CASSQEPHWGNEQYF.

On this clone: At one end, the junction sequence differs from germline, possibly due to a read error. The CDR3 coding sequence is TGCGCCAGCAGCTTTCAGACTAGCTCCAACGAGCAGTACTTC. Translated, it gives CASSFQTSSNEQYF. V gene TRBV5-1 combines with J gene TRBJ2-7; 7 bases align to TRBD2. CDR1 SGHRS and CDR2 YFSETQ come from the germline V gene. This CDR3 region has 14 residues.

The chain joins TRBV3-1 (or the pseudogene TRBV3-2) to TRBJ2-3; either TRBD1 or TRBD2 may fit D (5 bases each). The V end lost 1 base, the J end lost 4 bases, and 15 bases lay between the germline ends. The CDR3 covers 16 residues. CDR1 LGHDT and CDR2 YNNKEL come from the germline V gene (reference sequence). The CDR3 region has the DNA TGTGCCAGCAGCCAAGTCGGTTGGGACGCCGCAGATACGCAGTATTTT. It codes for CASSQVGWDAADTQYF.

The chain carries TRBV28 and TRBJ2-5, with TRBD2 identical over 8 bases. J lost 5 bases, V lost 5 bases, and 13 bases had no gene match. The CDR3 extends over 16 amino acids. Germline lookup yields CDR1 MDHEN and CDR2 SYDVKM. The CDR3 nucleotides read TGTGCCAGCAGTAGGTCTAGCGGGCTGGCCTGGGAGACCCAGTACTTC. Translation: CASSRSSGLAWETQYF.

The chain couples TRBV7-2 to TRBJ1-1; D is unresolved. This CDR3 has 12 amino acids. The V gene's germline CDR1 is SGHTA and CDR2 FQGNSA. V was cut by 3 bases and J by 5 bases, with 7 bases left in between. In DNA, the CDR3 is TGTGCCAGCAGCTTCCCCGGAACTGAAGCTTTCTTT. Its protein is CASSFPGTEAFF.

This clone appeared once. The chain links TRBV5-1 to TRBJ1-2; D remains ambiguous. This CDR3 region has 14 residues. Trimming took off 4 bases at V and 0 bases at J, with 10 bases between the two ends. Germline CDR1 SGHRS, CDR2 YFSETQ. Written as DNA, the CDR3 is TGCGCCAGCAGCCCGGAGGCCGCTAACTATGGCTACACCTTC. Translated, it gives CASSPEAANYGYTF.

The CDR3 nucleotides read TGCAGCGTTGACGGACAGGGGGGGACATTGAACACTGAAGCTTTCTTT. This codes for CSVDGQGGTLNTEAFF. J is TRBJ1-1 and V is TRBV29-1; 10 bases line up with TRBD1. CDR1 is SQVTM, CDR2 ANQGSEA, per germline. V lost 3 bases and J lost 0; bases outside the gene matches: 7. The CDR3 spans 16 residues.

The V call is TRBV20-1, the J call TRBJ1-1; D is uncertain. CDR1 DFQATT and CDR2 SNEGSKA come from the germline V gene (reference sequence). V lost 7 bases to trimming and J lost 1 base, with 7 bases between them. The CDR3 spans 11 residues. The CDR3 DNA is TGCAGTGTAAGCGGGAACACTGAAGCTTTCTTT. It codes for CSVSGNTEAFF.

This chain connects TRBV3-1 (or the pseudogene TRBV3-2) to TRBJ1-2; D is ambiguous. The CDR3 totals 14 residues. Germline loops: CDR1 LGHDT, CDR2 YNNKEL (reference sequence). V shed 1 base and J shed 7 bases, with 13 bases lying between them. The CDR3 spells CASSQGQRAGGYTF. The CDR3 bases are TGTGCCAGCAGCCAAGGCCAGAGGGCCGGTGGCTACACCTTC.

This chain links TRBV5-1 with TRBJ2-3, with 8 bases that match TRBD1. The CDR3 length is 15 residues. The germline CDR1 and CDR2 sequences are SGHRS and YFSETQ. With 2 bases clipped from V and 4 bases from J, the junction kept 6 bases outside the gene matches. DNA of the CDR3: TGCGCCAGCAGCTTACAGGGGGAAGGCGCAGATACGCAGTATTTT. Translated, it gives CASSLQGEGADTQYF. The complete variable domain, with remaining parts taken from reference TRBV5-1 and TRBJ2-3, reads KAGVTQTPRYLIKTRGQQVTLSCSPISGHRSVSWYQQTPGQGLQFLFEYFSETQRNKGNFPGRFSGRQFSNSRSEMNVSTLELGDSALYLCASSLQGEGADTQYFGPGTRLTVL.

The chain is built from TRBV2 and TRBJ1-2; D is ambiguous. The germline gives CDR1 SNHLY, CDR2 FYNNEI. The V and J ends lost 1 base and 2 bases respectively, with 5 bases between them. The CDR3 totals 13 residues. CDR3 sequence reads: CASSEGLNYGYTF. CDR3 coding DNA: TGTGCCAGCAGTGAAGGGCTAAACTATGGCTACACCTTC.

The chain uses TRBV4-1 and TRBJ1-3; no firm D call. The CDR3 totals 11 residues. V was cut by 3 bases and J by 4 bases, with 1 base left in between. Germline CDR1 MGHRA, CDR2 YSYEKL. CDR3 DNA: TGCGCCAGCAGCCAGGGAAACACCATATATTTT. Protein sequence: CASSQGNTIYF.

The chain joins TRBV5-1 to TRBJ2-5; 12 bases align to TRBD2. CDR3 length: 16 residues. Looked up from germline, CDR1 is SGHRS and CDR2 is YFSETQ. V dropped 3 bases and J dropped 5; count of bases not matched to a gene: 8. CDR3 loop: CASSSALAGGLETQYF. The CDR3 bases are TGCGCCAGCAGCTCAGCCCTAGCGGGGGGGCTTGAGACCCAGTACTTC.

The genes are TRBV5-1 and TRBJ1-2; 8 bases align to TRBD1. V trimming: 6 bases; J trimming: 3 bases; junction bases outside the gene matches: 10. CDR1 is SGHRS and CDR2 is YFSETQ in the germline V gene. CDR3 size: 15 residues. Here the CDR3 reads CASNHWTGRDYGYTF. For the CDR3, the DNA is TGCGCCAGCAACCATTGGACAGGGAGAGACTATGGCTACACCTTC.

V and J are TRBV6-1 and TRBJ2-3; D is possibly TRBD2 (5 bases). The length of the CDR3 is 12 residues. The germline V gene encodes CDR1 MNHNS and CDR2 SASEGT. Trimming took 0 bases from V and 14 from J, leaving 12 bases between them. This chain's CDR3 is CASSEAFEGGYF. CDR3 nucleotide sequence: TGTGCCAGCAGTGAAGCGTTTGAGGGTGGGTATTTT.